This is a list of T cell receptor beta chains from one sample in a study of blood T cell repertoires in COVID-19. Assay used: immunoSEQ multiplex PCR; TCRdb lists only in-frame clones, some missing. The sample has some 50,000 clones; 80% to 85% are singletons. The sequencing sample was made of peripheral blood. These receptors were collected from a man between 45 and 60 years old with acute or convalescent COVID-19. Both conserved end residues are part of each CDR3. A D gene is named only where the DNA matches it firmly. Clone size is given for some rows only: seen once, a few or many times, or a class if the clone is expanded.

v_gene	abundance	j_gene	d_gene	CDR3aa	CDR3nt
TRBV25-1	.	TRBJ1-2	.	CASSEPRAGGYTF	TGTGCCAGCAGTGAGCCGAGGGCAGGAGGCTACACCTTC
TRBV24-1	.	TRBJ2-7	TRBD1	CATSETGTGSSYEQYF	TGTGCCACCAGTGAGACCGGGACAGGCAGCTCCTACGAGCAGTACTTC
TRBV28	.	TRBJ1-1	TRBD1	CASRTGGASDTEAFF	TGTGCCAGCAGAACAGGGGGCGCCTCTGACACTGAAGCTTTCTTT
TRBV27	.	TRBJ2-7	.	CASSLSTGYSYEQYF	TGTGCCAGCAGTTTATCAACAGGCTACTCCTACGAGCAGTACTTC
TRBV29-1	few	TRBJ2-1	TRBD2	CSVGGLAGSYNEQFF	TGCAGCGTCGGAGGACTAGCCGGCTCCTACAATGAGCAGTTCTTC
TRBV13	.	TRBJ1-2	.	CASSLGMTIGYTF	TGTGCCAGCAGCTTAGGTATGACTATTGGCTACACCTTC
TRBV27	.	TRBJ1-2	TRBD1	CASSAYPGQGGGYTF	TGTGCCAGCAGTGCCTACCCCGGACAGGGGGGTGGCTACACCTTC
TRBV6-1	.	TRBJ1-5	.	CASSESTGLQPQHF	TGTGCCAGCAGTGAATCCACAGGGCTCCAGCCCCAGCATTTT
TRBV19	.	TRBJ2-7	.	CASSPGRSYEQYF	TGTGCCAGTAGCCCGGGTCGTTCCTACGAGCAGTACTTC
TRBV11-2	.	TRBJ2-3	.	CASSLVGGPSTDTQYF	TGTGCCAGCAGCTTAGTTGGTGGGCCTAGCACAGATACGCAGTATTTT
TRBV3-1/TRBV3-2	.	TRBJ2-7	.	CASSPLSVGSYEQYF	TGTGCCAGCAGCCCTCTGAGCGTAGGTTCCTACGAGCAGTACTTC
TRBV19	.	TRBJ2-3	TRBD2	CASSMALAADTQYF	TGTGCCAGTAGTATGGCCCTAGCGGCAGATACGCAGTATTTT
TRBV5-1	.	TRBJ2-3	.	CASSDSSGSTDTQYF	TGCGCCAGCAGCGACTCGAGCGGGAGCACAGATACGCAGTATTTT
TRBV27	.	TRBJ1-1	.	CASSFDSVMNTEAFF	TGTGCCAGCAGTTTTGACAGCGTAATGAACACTGAAGCTTTCTTT
TRBV28	.	TRBJ1-5	TRBD1	CASRIPGGKGNQPQHF	TGTGCCAGCAGGATACCAGGGGGAAAGGGCAATCAGCCCCAGCATTTT
TRBV5-5	few	TRBJ1-6	.	CASSLEGQEVSPLHF	TGTGCCAGCAGCTTGGAAGGTCAGGAGGTCTCACCCCTCCACTTT
TRBV6-5	.	TRBJ2-3	.	CASSYGGGRADTQYF	TGTGCCAGCAGTTACGGGGGGGGGCGCGCAGATACGCAGTATTTT
TRBV6-5	.	TRBJ2-5	TRBD1	CASRKPGQGQETQYF	TGTGCCAGCCGAAAACCGGGACAGGGCCAAGAGACCCAGTACTTC
TRBV2	.	TRBJ1-5	TRBD1	CASKSGTEGQPQHF	TGTGCCAGCAAATCCGGGACAGAGGGTCAGCCCCAGCATTTT
TRBV5-1	.	TRBJ1-2	.	CASSLDGKTHGYTF	TGCGCCAGCAGCTTGGACGGCAAGACACATGGCTACACCTTC
TRBV19	.	TRBJ2-2	TRBD2	CATVTSGRDNTGELFF	TGTGCCACCGTGACTAGCGGGAGGGACAACACCGGGGAGCTGTTTTTT
TRBV2	.	TRBJ2-5	TRBD1	CASSRGREPTQETQYF	TGTGCCAGCAGCAGGGGGCGGGAACCTACACAAGAGACCCAGTACTTC
TRBV7-2	.	TRBJ2-7	TRBD2	CASSLGRLAGHYEQYF	TGTGCCAGCAGCTTAGGCAGGCTAGCGGGACACTACGAGCAGTACTTC
TRBV6-5	.	TRBJ1-1	.	CASSGGLGGETPFF	TGTGCCAGCAGCGGCGGACTCGGGGGGGAGACTCCTTTCTTT
TRBV28	.	TRBJ2-4	TRBD2	CASSKTLAGLKNIQYF	TGTGCCAGCAGTAAAACACTAGCGGGCCTAAAAAACATTCAGTACTTC
TRBV5-4	few	TRBJ1-2	TRBD1	CASSHRGQGDYGYTF	TGTGCCAGCAGCCACCGCGGACAGGGCGACTATGGCTACACCTTC
TRBV28	few	TRBJ1-5	.	CASSLWRGSEGNQPQHF	TGTGCCAGCAGTTTATGGAGGGGGTCCGAGGGCAATCAGCCCCAGCATTTT
TRBV19	.	TRBJ2-7	TRBD1	CASTPGTAPYEQYF	TGTGCCAGTACCCCCGGGACAGCCCCCTACGAGCAGTACTTC
TRBV7-9	.	TRBJ2-5	TRBD2	CASSEPGLVVKTQYF	TGTGCCAGCAGCGAACCGGGACTAGTCGTGAAGACCCAGTACTTC
TRBV4-1	.	TRBJ1-2	TRBD1	CASSHSTGANYGYTF	TGCGCCAGCAGCCACTCGACAGGGGCTAACTATGGCTACACCTTC
TRBV13	.	TRBJ2-5	TRBD2	CASSRTTSGRFQETQYF	TGTGCCAGCAGCCGCACAACTAGCGGGAGGTTCCAAGAGACCCAGTACTTC
TRBV3-1/TRBV3-2	.	TRBJ2-5	.	CASSPGIKETQYF	TGTGCCAGCAGCCCGGGAATAAAAGAGACCCAGTACTTC
TRBV10-3	.	TRBJ2-4	TRBD1	CAISYDRDKNIQYF	TGTGCCATCAGCTACGACAGGGACAAAAACATTCAGTACTTC
TRBV5-6	few	TRBJ1-2	.	CASSLDSPWGYTF	TGTGCCAGCAGCTTGGACAGCCCGTGGGGCTACACCTTC
TRBV11-1	.	TRBJ2-3	TRBD2	CASSATGTSITDTQYF	TGTGCCAGCAGCGCCACCGGGACTAGCATCACAGATACGCAGTATTTT
TRBV15	few	TRBJ2-7	TRBD2	CATSSWTSGTSYEQYF	TGTGCCACCAGCAGTTGGACTAGCGGAACCTCCTACGAGCAGTACTTC
TRBV10-2	.	TRBJ2-1	TRBD2	CASRLAGEHNEQFF	TGCGCCAGCCGACTAGCGGGAGAACACAATGAGCAGTTCTTC
TRBV14	.	TRBJ1-2	TRBD1	CASSQGQQANYGYTF	TGTGCCAGCAGCCAGGGACAGCAAGCTAACTATGGCTACACCTTC
TRBV3-1/TRBV3-2	.	TRBJ2-7	TRBD1	CASSQVRTGAYEQYF	TGTGCCAGCAGCCAAGTTCGGACAGGAGCCTACGAGCAGTACTTC
TRBV5-1	.	TRBJ1-2	.	CASSLDGYGYTF	TGCGCCAGCAGCTTGGACGGCTATGGCTACACCTTC
TRBV5-6	.	TRBJ1-1	.	CASRVEGNTEAFF	TGTGCCAGCAGGGTAGAGGGGAACACTGAAGCTTTCTTT
TRBV6-6	.	TRBJ2-7	.	CASSERLSYEQYF	TGTGCCAGCAGCGAGCGGTTATCCTACGAGCAGTACTTC
TRBV12-3/TRBV12-4	.	TRBJ2-5	.	CASSLLGGETQYF	TGTGCCAGCAGTTTATTAGGCGGAGAGACCCAGTACTTC
TRBV14	.	TRBJ2-1	.	CASSSLEWSYNEQFF	TGTGCCAGCAGCTCTCTAGAATGGTCCTACAATGAGCAGTTCTTC
TRBV11-3	once	TRBJ2-5	TRBD1	CASSPGTGGIETQYF	TGTGCCAGCAGCCCCGGGACAGGGGGTATAGAGACCCAGTACTTC